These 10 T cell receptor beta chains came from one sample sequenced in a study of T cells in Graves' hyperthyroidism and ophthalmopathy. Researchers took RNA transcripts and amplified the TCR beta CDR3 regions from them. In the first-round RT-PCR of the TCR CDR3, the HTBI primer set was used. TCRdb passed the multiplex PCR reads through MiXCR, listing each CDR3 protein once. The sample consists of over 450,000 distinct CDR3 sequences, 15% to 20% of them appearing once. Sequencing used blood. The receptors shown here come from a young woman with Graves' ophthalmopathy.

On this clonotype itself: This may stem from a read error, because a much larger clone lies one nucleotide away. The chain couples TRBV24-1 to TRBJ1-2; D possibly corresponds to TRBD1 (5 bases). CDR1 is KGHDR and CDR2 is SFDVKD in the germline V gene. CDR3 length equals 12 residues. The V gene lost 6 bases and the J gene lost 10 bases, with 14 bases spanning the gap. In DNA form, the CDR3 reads TGTGCCACCAGTTTGGCAGGGCAGGACTACACCTTC. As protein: CATSLAGQDYTF.

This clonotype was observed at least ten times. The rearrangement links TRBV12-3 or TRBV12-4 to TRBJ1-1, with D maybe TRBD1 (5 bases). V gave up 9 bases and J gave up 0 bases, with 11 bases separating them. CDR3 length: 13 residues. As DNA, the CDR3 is TGTGCCAGTCAGGAGGGGATGAACACTGAAGCTTTCTTT. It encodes CASQEGMNTEAFF.

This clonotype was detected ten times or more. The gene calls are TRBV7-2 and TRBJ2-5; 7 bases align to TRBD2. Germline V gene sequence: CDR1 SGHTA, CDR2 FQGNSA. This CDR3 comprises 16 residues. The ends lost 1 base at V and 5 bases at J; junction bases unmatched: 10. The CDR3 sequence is CASSLEPGGPRETQYF. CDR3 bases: TGTGCCAGCAGCTTAGAACCGGGAGGCCCCAGGGAGACCCAGTACTTC.

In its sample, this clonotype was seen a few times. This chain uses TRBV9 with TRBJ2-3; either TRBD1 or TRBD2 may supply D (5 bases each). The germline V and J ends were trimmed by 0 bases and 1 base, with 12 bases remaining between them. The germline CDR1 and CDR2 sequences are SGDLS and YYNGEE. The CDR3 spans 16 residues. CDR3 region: CASSVAEGFRTDTQYF. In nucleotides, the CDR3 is TGTGCCAGCAGCGTAGCAGAGGGGTTTCGCACAGATACGCAGTATTTT.

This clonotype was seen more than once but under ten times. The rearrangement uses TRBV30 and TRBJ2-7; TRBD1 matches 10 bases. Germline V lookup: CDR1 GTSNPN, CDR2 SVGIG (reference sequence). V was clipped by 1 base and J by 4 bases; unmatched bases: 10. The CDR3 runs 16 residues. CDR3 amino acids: CAWSAYGTGANYEQYF. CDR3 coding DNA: TGTGCCTGGAGTGCATACGGGACAGGGGCGAATTACGAGCAGTACTTC.

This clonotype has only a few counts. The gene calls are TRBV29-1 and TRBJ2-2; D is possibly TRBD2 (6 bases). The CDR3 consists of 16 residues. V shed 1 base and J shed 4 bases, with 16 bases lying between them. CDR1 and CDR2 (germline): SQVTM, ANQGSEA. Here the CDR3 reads CSVEGNRGGITGELFF. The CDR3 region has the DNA TGCAGCGTTGAAGGCAACCGGGGAGGTATCACCGGGGAGCTGTTTTTT.

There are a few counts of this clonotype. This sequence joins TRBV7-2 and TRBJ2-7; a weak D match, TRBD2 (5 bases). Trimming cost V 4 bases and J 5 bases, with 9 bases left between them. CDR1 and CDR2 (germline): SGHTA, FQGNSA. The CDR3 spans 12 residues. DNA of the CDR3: TGTGCCAGCAGCTCCAGAGCGGACGAGCAGTACTTC. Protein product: CASSSRADEQYF.

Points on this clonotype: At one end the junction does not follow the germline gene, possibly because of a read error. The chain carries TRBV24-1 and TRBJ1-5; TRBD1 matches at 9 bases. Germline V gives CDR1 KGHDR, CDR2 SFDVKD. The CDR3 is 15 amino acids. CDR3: CTTSDGQGIGQPQHF. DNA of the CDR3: TGTACCACCAGTGATGGACAGGGGATAGGTCAGCCCCAGCATTTT.

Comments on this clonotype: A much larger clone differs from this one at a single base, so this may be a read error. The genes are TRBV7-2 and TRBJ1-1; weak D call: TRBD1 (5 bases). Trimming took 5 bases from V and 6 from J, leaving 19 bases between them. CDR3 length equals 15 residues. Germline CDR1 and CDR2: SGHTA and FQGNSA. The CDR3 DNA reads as TGTGCCAGCAGCCACCCGGGGGGGGAGGGCCCTGAAGCTTTCTTT. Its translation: CASSHPGGEGPEAFF. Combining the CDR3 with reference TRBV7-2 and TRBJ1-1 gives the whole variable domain GAGVSQSPSNKVTEKGKDVELRCDPISGHTALYWYRQSLGQGLEFLIYFQGNSAPDKSGLPSDRFSAERTGGSVSTLTIQRTQQEDSAVYLCASSHPGGEGPEAFFGQGTRLTVV.

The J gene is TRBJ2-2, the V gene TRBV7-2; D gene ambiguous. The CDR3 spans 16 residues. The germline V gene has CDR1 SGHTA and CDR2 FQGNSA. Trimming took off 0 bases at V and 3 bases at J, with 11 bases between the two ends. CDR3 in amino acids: CASSLAPRPDTGELFF. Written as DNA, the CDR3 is TGTGCCAGCAGCTTAGCGCCACGACCGGACACCGGGGAGCTGTTTTTT.